The 30 T cell receptor beta chains below were found in one sample sequenced in a study of shared clonotypes between healthy human individuals. The data were produced by immunoSEQ multiplex PCR, yet TCRdb's version contains in-frame clones alone and is incomplete. The sample holds about 1.5 million clones; approximately 97% are singletons and the top ten take approximately 1.1%. Input material: naive CD4+ T cells sorted from blood. Noted subset: CD45RA+ positively selected. These receptors all stem from a man between 25 and 39 years old in good health.

The chain is built from TRBV27 and TRBJ2-7; a possible D gene is TRBD2 (5 bases). This CDR3 contains 16 residues. V lost 2 bases to trimming and J lost 6 bases, with 20 bases between them. Germline V gene sequence: CDR1 MNHEY, CDR2 SMNVEV (reference sequence). The CDR3, as DNA: TGTGCCAGCAGTTTAACCCCCGGAGGAGACGGGCTCGAGCAGTACTTC. Protein: CASSLTPGGDGLEQYF.

Note on this clone: Other DNA variants within this sample encode the same CDR3. The gene calls are TRBV5-1 and TRBJ1-1; weak D call: TRBD1 (5 bases). The germline CDR1 and CDR2 sequences are SGHRS and YFSETQ. Deletions cut 0 bases from V and 5 bases from J, with 8 bases between. CDR3 size: 13 residues. CDR3 nucleotide sequence: TGCGCCAGCAGCTTGGAGGGGTCGACTGAAGCTTTCTTT. It codes for CASSLEGSTEAFF.

The gene calls are TRBV4-1 and TRBJ2-4; a weak D match, TRBD2 (7 bases). The CDR3 length is 16 residues. Germline V lookup: CDR1 MGHRA, CDR2 YSYEKL. V lost 4 bases to trimming and J lost 3 bases, with 16 bases between them. This CDR3 is CASSPGGGVGKNIQYF. The CDR3 DNA reads as TGCGCCAGCAGCCCAGGCGGGGGCGTGGGCAAAAACATTCAGTACTTC.

Details on this clone: Distinct nucleotide sequences in the sample also encode this CDR3. The chain joins TRBV5-6 to TRBJ2-3; no clear D gene. Germline lookup yields CDR1 SGHDT and CDR2 YYEEEE. The V gene lost 3 bases and the J gene lost 2 bases, with 4 bases spanning the gap. The CDR3 is 12 amino acids. CDR3 region: CASSWSTDTQYF. CDR3 nucleotide sequence: TGTGCCAGCAGCTGGTCCACAGATACGCAGTATTTT.

This chain connects TRBV5-1 to TRBJ2-5; D remains unclear. The CDR3 contains 16 residues. Germline values: CDR1 SGHRS, CDR2 YFSETQ. Trimming took 4 bases from V and 5 from J, leaving 21 bases between them. CDR3 in amino acids: CASSLKFSLVGETQYF. The CDR3 DNA follows: TGCGCCAGCAGCCTCAAATTCAGCCTGGTCGGGGAGACCCAGTACTTC.

Comments on this clone: Other DNA sequences in the same sample also yield this CDR3. The chain employs TRBV18 and TRBJ2-1, with D hard to call. CDR3 length: 11 amino acids. Germline V CDR1 and CDR2: KGHSH, LQKENI. Trimming removed 1 base at V and 10 bases at J, with 5 bases between. CDR3 residues: CASSPLGEQFF. Here the CDR3 DNA reads TGTGCCAGCTCACCACTAGGAGAGCAGTTCTTC.

The chain links TRBV11-2 to TRBJ2-1, with TRBD2 matching over 12 bases. CDR1 and CDR2 from the germline V gene are SGHAT and FQNNGV. The junction had 9 bases not matched to a gene; V was cut back by 0 bases and J by 9 bases. This CDR3 contains 17 residues. In DNA, the CDR3 is TGTGCCAGCAGCTTAGAATCCCCTAGCGGGAGGGCCCCTGAGCAGTTCTTC. As protein: CASSLESPSGRAPEQFF.

A remark on this clone: The same CDR3 also results from other DNA sequences found in this sample. This chain connects TRBV13 to TRBJ1-1; D not resolved. From germline, CDR1 is PRHDT and CDR2 FYEKMQ (reference sequence). CDR3 size: 14 residues. Trimming stripped 0 bases from V and 1 base from J, with 6 bases between. The DNA for the CDR3 is TGTGCCAGCAGCTTAGGACGGAGGAACACTGAAGCTTTCTTT. It codes for CASSLGRRNTEAFF.

The chain combines TRBV6-5 with TRBJ2-3; D perhaps matches TRBD2 (6 bases). This CDR3 is built from 14 residues. V was shortened by 6 bases and J by 4 bases, with 14 bases between the two germline ends. Per germline, CDR1 MNHEY and CDR2 SVGAGI. The CDR3 region is CASRMGGLPDTQYF. DNA of the CDR3: TGTGCCAGCAGGATGGGGGGTTTACCAGATACGCAGTATTTT.

This chain uses TRBV28 with TRBJ1-2; possible D gene TRBD1, 5 bases. The CDR3 is 18 amino acids. With 6 bases removed from V and 4 bases from J, the gap between germline ends came to 27 bases. Germline lookup yields CDR1 MDHEN and CDR2 SYDVKM. The CDR3 DNA reads TGTGCCAGCAGACTTTTCCCCGGGACCCGCGCCCAATCCTATGGCTACACCTTC. Translating gives CASRLFPGTRAQSYGYTF.

The V call is TRBV10-3, the J call TRBJ1-1; no clear D gene. V lost 7 bases and J 1 base, leaving 10 bases between the germline ends. The CDR3 consists of 13 residues. In germline, CDR1 is ENHRY, CDR2 SYGVKD. In DNA form, the CDR3 reads TGTGCCATCAAAGTTGAGAAGAACACTGAAGCTTTCTTT. Protein: CAIKVEKNTEAFF.

CDR3 sequence (DNA): TGCGCCAGCAGCTTGGGACTAGCGGGAGGTTTTGAGACCCAGTACTTC. Its translation: CASSLGLAGGFETQYF. V and J are TRBV5-1 and TRBJ2-5; 13 bases agree with TRBD2. The J segment lost 5 bases and the V segment lost 0 bases, leaving 4 bases of the junction unmatched. The CDR3 loop spans 16 amino acids. From germline, CDR1 is SGHRS and CDR2 YFSETQ.

V is TRBV28 and J is TRBJ2-1; weak D call: TRBD1 (5 bases). Germline CDR1 is MDHEN and CDR2 is SYDVKM. CDR3 length equals 16 residues. V lost 2 bases, J lost 8 bases, and 19 bases lay in between. CDR3 in DNA: TGTGCCAGCAGTTTAGTCAGGGCTTTGGGCTCCGATGAGCAGTTCTTC. Amino acid sequence: CASSLVRALGSDEQFF.

The chain is built from TRBV7-9 and TRBJ1-4; the D is unclear. The V and J ends lost 5 bases and 4 bases respectively, with 14 bases between them. Germline V gene lookup returns CDR1 SEHNR and CDR2 FQNEAQ (reference sequence). This CDR3 region has 15 residues. CDR3 bases: TGTGCCAGCAGCCCCTCGGGGAGGAGTAATGAAAAACTGTTTTTT. It is translated as CASSPSGRSNEKLFF.

The V and J genes are TRBV4-3 and TRBJ2-6, with D possibly matching TRBD1 (6 bases). Looked up from germline, CDR1 is LGHNA and CDR2 is YSLEER. The length of the CDR3 is 17 residues. V lost 1 base, J lost 0 bases, and 10 bases lay in between. The CDR3 region has the DNA TGCGCCAGCAGCCAAGGGACAGTAAGCTCTGGGGCCAACGTCCTGACTTTC. Its protein product is CASSQGTVSSGANVLTF.

V usage is TRBV5-1 and J usage is TRBJ2-1; D may be TRBD2 (6 bases). This CDR3 spans 13 amino acids. Trimming cost V 6 bases and J 9 bases, with 16 bases left between them. Germline V gene data show CDR1 as SGHRS and CDR2 as YFSETQ. CDR3 sequence: CASTSGLGGEQFF. The CDR3 coding sequence is TGCGCCAGCACGAGCGGGCTGGGGGGTGAGCAGTTCTTC.

The chain couples TRBV10-3 to TRBJ2-7; tentatively, D is TRBD2 (7 bases). The CDR3 has 14 residues. The ends were cut back, 8 bases at V and 2 bases at J, with 16 bases in the middle. Germline V gene data show CDR1 as ENHRY and CDR2 as SYGVKD. The CDR3 coding sequence is TGTGCCATCCAGGCCGGGGGGCTTCCCTACGAGCAGTACTTC. This gives the protein CAIQAGGLPYEQYF.

This chain links TRBV11-2 with TRBJ2-3; 14 nucleotides align to TRBD2. Germline V gene sequence: CDR1 SGHAT, CDR2 FQNNGV. The CDR3 spans 19 residues. V lost 2 bases to trimming and J lost 3 bases; unmatched junction nucleotides: 10. The CDR3 DNA follows: TGTGCCAGCAGCTTAATTGGGGGACTAGCGGGAGATCAAACAGATACGCAGTATTTT. It encodes CASSLIGGLAGDQTDTQYF.

Points on this clone: Other DNA sequences in the sample encode the same CDR3. Here the CDR3 DNA reads TGTGCCAGCTCACCGGGGGGAAACAATGAGCAGTTCTTC. Protein sequence: CASSPGGNNEQFF. This chain joins TRBV18 and TRBJ2-1; D may be TRBD2 (6 bases). V lost 3 bases and J lost 5, with 8 bases in between. This CDR3 is built from 13 residues. CDR1 and CDR2 from the germline V gene are KGHSH and LQKENI.

CDR3 bases: TGTGCCAGTGGCTCCCTTCAGGGTGGAGAGGAAAAACTGTTTTTT. Protein sequence: CASGSLQGGEEKLFF. This chain joins TRBV19 and TRBJ1-4, with TRBD1 as a possible D gene (5 bases). There are 15 residues in the CDR3. Trimming shortened V by 8 bases and J by 8 bases, and 21 bases separated the two germline ends. CDR1 and CDR2 (germline): LNHDA, SQIVND (reference sequence).

The chain employs TRBV9 and TRBJ1-4; TRBD1 might be the D (6 bases). Germline assignment: CDR1 SGDLS and CDR2 YYNGEE. This CDR3 has 15 residues. V was shortened by 3 bases and J by 8 bases, with 17 bases between the two germline ends. As DNA, the CDR3 is TGTGCCAGCAGCGAATTACAGGGAGGGCTAGAAAAACTGTTTTTT. This translates into CASSELQGGLEKLFF. Using reference TRBV9 and TRBJ1-4 for the parts outside the CDR3, the full variable domain is DSGVTQTPKHLITATGQRVTLRCSPRSGDLSVYWYQQSLDQGLQFLIQYYNGEERAKGNILERFSAQQFPDLHSELNLSSLELGDSALYFCASSELQGGLEKLFFGSGTQLSVL.

The chain couples TRBV7-3 to TRBJ1-1; TRBD1 is a possible D gene (6 bases). The germline V gene has CDR1 SGHTA and CDR2 FQGTGA. The CDR3 is made up of 15 amino acids. V was cut by 1 base and J by 1 base, with 10 bases left in between. CDR3 DNA: TGTGCCAGCAGCTTAAATGGGGGGCAGAACACTGAAGCTTTCTTT. It encodes CASSLNGGQNTEAFF.

CDR3: CASSILQGGQPQHF. CDR3 coding DNA: TGTGCCAGTAGTATATTGCAGGGGGGTCAGCCCCAGCATTTT. This chain connects TRBV19 to TRBJ1-5; 7 nucleotides align to TRBD1. Losses at the gene ends were 2 bases for V and 6 bases for J; bases not matched to a gene: 4. The CDR3 loop spans 14 amino acids. Germline CDR1 is LNHDA and CDR2 is SQIVND (reference sequence).

This clone was detected only once. The V gene is TRBV7-9, the J gene TRBJ2-1; 7 bases agree with TRBD2. Germline V gene data show CDR1 as SEHNR and CDR2 as FQNEAQ (reference sequence). This CDR3 contains 16 residues. Trimming removed 5 bases from V and 2 bases from J; junction bases left unmatched: 9. The CDR3 DNA follows: TGTGCCAGCAGCCCGTCCGAGCTAGCGGCCTACAATGAGCAGTTCTTC. Encoded protein: CASSPSELAAYNEQFF.

The gene calls are TRBV6-1 and TRBJ1-3, with D hard to call. The CDR3 runs 15 residues. Germline V gives CDR1 MNHNS, CDR2 SASEGT. V was shortened by 3 bases and J by 0 bases, with 9 bases between the two germline ends. As DNA, the CDR3 is TGTGCCAGCAGTGATCAGTCGATCTCTGGAAACACCATATATTTT. This sequence encodes CASSDQSISGNTIYF.

The genes are TRBV9 and TRBJ2-1; TRBD2 aligns across 13 bases. Germline CDR1 reads SGDLS; CDR2 reads YYNGEE. Germline trimming cut 0 bases from V and 9 bases from J; bases unmatched to any gene: 15. The CDR3 spans 19 residues. The CDR3 reads CASSVGAPPQGLAGVEQFF. The DNA for the CDR3 is TGTGCCAGCAGCGTAGGTGCCCCCCCTCAAGGACTAGCGGGAGTTGAGCAGTTCTTC.

About this clone: The sample contains more than one DNA sequence encoding this CDR3. The chain employs TRBV28 and TRBJ2-3, with D tentatively TRBD1 or TRBD2 (5 bases each). The CDR3 is 11 amino acids. V was pared by 4 bases and J by 8 bases, with 7 bases between. Germline assignment: CDR1 MDHEN and CDR2 SYDVKM. CDR3 bases: TGTGCCAGCAGTTCTGGGGGTACGCAGTATTTT. Translated: CASSSGGTQYF.

J is TRBJ1-1 and V is TRBV7-9; D uncertain. V dropped 7 bases and J dropped 4 bases, with 7 bases sitting between them. Germline V gene sequence: CDR1 SEHNR, CDR2 FQNEAQ (reference sequence). The length of the CDR3 is 11 residues. CDR3 protein: CASKVSTEAFF. CDR3 DNA: TGTGCCAGCAAAGTAAGCACTGAAGCTTTCTTT.

The CDR3 region has the DNA TGCGCCAGCAGCCAAGCCGCCGACGGATCCTATGGCTACACCTTC. Translating it yields CASSQAADGSYGYTF. The chain employs TRBV4-3 and TRBJ1-2; no reliable D call. CDR1 and CDR2 from the germline V gene are LGHNA and YSLEER. The germline V and J ends were trimmed by 1 base and 4 bases, with 13 bases remaining between them. The CDR3 is made up of 15 amino acids.

The chain employs TRBV28 and TRBJ2-7; D gene uncertain. The germline gives CDR1 MDHEN, CDR2 SYDVKM. The CDR3 length is 14 residues. The V end lost 2 bases, the J end lost 4 bases, and 12 bases lay between the germline ends. In DNA form, the CDR3 reads TGTGCCAGCAGTTTAGTTCCGTCTAGTTACGAGCAGTACTTC. This sequence encodes CASSLVPSSYEQYF. The full variable domain, in which reference TRBV28 and TRBJ2-7 provide the parts outside the CDR3, is DVKVTQSSRYLVKRTGEKVFLECVQDMDHENMFWYRQDPGLGLRLIYFSYDVKMKEKGDIPEGYSVSREKKERFSLILESASTNQTSMYLCASSLVPSSYEQYFGPGTRLTVT.